This TCR beta chain was identified in a study of blood T cell repertoires in COVID-19. On the study more broadly: Donors in the United States, Italy and Spain gave samples during acute or convalescent COVID-19.

Original analysis: Estimation of nucleated cell counts was performed using reference gene primer amplification. Profiling relied on immunoSEQ multiplex PCR, and the TCRdb table lists in-frame clones only, not all of them. Clone size and the V and J calls come from that table; the DNA yielded D and trimming. This sample has approximately 200,000 clones, with roughly 80% found just once. Patients from Seattle were sampled longitudinally, starting during active infection. In germline, CDR1 is SNHLY, CDR2 FYNNEI. The V end was cut by 6 bases, the J end by 3 bases, with 15 bases between. The CDR3 has 15 amino acids.

This receptor was identified in a woman of 80 years or more with COVID-19, enrolled during active disease. The rearrangement uses TRBV2 and TRBJ1-5; the D gene is possibly TRBD1 (6 bases). The sample consisted of peripheral blood. DNA for the CDR3: TGTGCCAGCAGCCTACAGGGCCGAGTCAATCAGCCCCAGCATTTT. This gives the protein CASSLQGRVNQPQHF. Looking up the rest from reference TRBV2 and TRBJ1-5 gives the full variable domain: EPEVTQTPSHQVTQMGQEVILRCVPISNHLYFYWYRQILGQKVEFLVSFYNNEISEKSEIFDDQFSVERPDGSNFTLKIRSTKLEDSAMYFCASSLQGRVNQPQHFGDGTRLSIL.